This T cell receptor (beta chain) came from a study of CD8 T cells in Susac syndrome. Study observations and caveats: By the study's own acknowledgment, its TCR sequencing and HLA analysis included relatively few individuals.

When the RNA was reverse transcribed, random hexamers were used with an input of roughly 0.45 to 1 ug. TCRdb re-called the immunoSEQ multiplex PCR reads with MiXCR, one entry per CDR3 protein. Altogether under 200,000 distinct CDR3 sequences are present, around 95% being singletons, with the ten largest covering around 0.15%. Trimming cost V 2 bases and J 2 bases, with 10 bases left between them. Per the germline V gene, CDR1 is SGHNT and CDR2 is YYREEE (reference sequence). This CDR3 has 14 amino acids. With regard to this clonotype: Its antigen is unidentified.

The receptor's source is a human donor in good health. Sequenced sample: CD4+ T cells from PBMCs. J is TRBJ2-5 and V is TRBV5-4; D is possibly TRBD2 (6 bases). The CDR3: CASSFGGLQETQYF. DNA for the CDR3: TGTGCCAGCAGCTTCGGAGGGCTACAAGAGACCCAGTACTTC.